A selection of T cell receptor beta chains follows, all from one sample in a study of blood T cells in healthy people across ages. TCRdb processed the 5' RACE reads anew with MiXCR; each CDR3 protein has one entry. This sample has around 670,000 distinct CDR3 sequences, with approximately 30% found just once. Sequences were obtained from blood. These receptors all stem from a woman older than 75 in good health. The CDR3 runs from the conserved cysteine through the conserved F or W. D genes are given only for firm matches. A row's size may be missing; if present it is once, few, many or a size class.

j_call d_call v_call clone_size cdr3_aa cdr3_nt
TRBJ2-3 . TRBV5-1 . CASCLDGRGTDTQYF TGCGCCAGCTGCCTGGACGGCCGAGGCACAGATACGCAGTATTTT
TRBJ2-1 TRBD2 TRBV7-3 many CASSVLAGGGNEQFF TGTGCCAGCAGCGTCCTAGCGGGGGGGGGCAATGAGCAGTTCTTC
TRBJ1-1 . TRBV29-1 . CAYRVNTEAFF TGCGCCTACAGGGTGAACACTGAAGCTTTCTTT
TRBJ2-5 TRBD1 TRBV29-1 many CSVDRGQTQYF TGCAGCGTGGACAGGGGACAGACCCAGTACTTC
TRBJ2-5 TRBD2 TRBV7-7 . CASSSRLAGGLETQYF TGTGCTAGCAGCTCCCGACTAGCGGGAGGGTTGGAGACCCAGTACTTC
TRBJ2-1 TRBD1 TRBV25-1 many CASSGQGYEQFF TGTGCCAGCAGTGGACAGGGCTATGAGCAGTTCTTC
TRBJ2-2 . TRBV18 . CASSPKGRVTGELFF TGTGCCAGCTCACCTAAGGGACGGGTCACCGGGGAGCTGTTTTTT
TRBJ1-1 . TRBV18 few CASSPQVSNTEAFF TGTGCCAGCTCACCACAGGTTTCGAACACTGAAGCTTTCTTT
TRBJ2-1 TRBD1 TRBV6-5 many CASSYLSPDRAVEQFF TGTGCCAGCAGTTACCTTTCCCCGGACAGGGCGGTTGAGCAGTTCTTC
TRBJ2-6 TRBD1 TRBV5-1 few CASSRQGSTSSGANVRTF TGCGCCAGCAGCAGACAGGGGTCCACTTCTTCTGGGGCCAACGTCCGGACTTTC
TRBJ2-3 . TRBV7-8 many CASSPGMITDTQYF TGTGCCAGCAGCCCCGGAATGATCACAGATACGCAGTATTTT
TRBJ2-3 . TRBV7-3 few CASSLRSGPDTQYF TGTGCCAGCAGCCTAAGATCGGGGCCAGATACGCAGTATTTT
TRBJ1-2 . TRBV12-3/TRBV12-4 many CASTLDLGAQGYTF TGTGCCAGCACTCTTGATCTGGGGGCGCAGGGCTACACCTTC
TRBJ1-3 . TRBV7-8 . CASSPGGIGNTIYF TGTGCCAGCAGCCCGGGGGGGATCGGAAACACCATATATTTT
TRBJ1-2 . TRBV5-6 many CASRQQSPGYGYTF TGTGCCAGCAGACAACAGAGCCCTGGGTATGGCTACACCTTC
TRBJ2-3 . TRBV24-1 many CATSEWGDTQYF TGTGCCACCAGTGAGTGGGGGGATACGCAGTATTTT
TRBJ2-1 TRBD2 TRBV7-9 . CASSPRLAESPEQFF TGTGCCAGCAGCCCCAGACTAGCGGAGAGCCCTGAGCAGTTCTTC
TRBJ2-7 . TRBV5-5 many CASSRSLRGEAYEQYF TGTGCCAGCAGCCGATCCCTCAGGGGAGAGGCCTACGAGCAGTACTTC
TRBJ2-1 . TRBV7-8 many CASSLQRYNEQFF TGTGCCAGCAGCTTACAGCGTTACAATGAGCAGTTCTTC
TRBJ1-1 . TRBV10-3 . CAISERGGIATEAFF TGTGCCATCAGTGAGAGGGGAGGCATTGCCACTGAAGCTTTCTTT
TRBJ1-2 . TRBV21-1 many CARRDRGPRNYGYTF TGTGCCCGCAGGGACAGGGGGCCTCGGAACTATGGCTACACCTTC
TRBJ2-3 TRBD2 TRBV12-3/TRBV12-4 . CASSLSGGGADTEYF TGTGCCAGCAGTTTAAGCGGGGGGGGGGCAGATACGGAATATTTT
TRBJ2-7 . TRBV12-5 many CASGLGLMGPYEQYF TGTGCTAGTGGTCTCGGACTCATGGGGCCCTACGAGCAGTACTTC
TRBJ2-5 TRBD2 TRBV25-1 few CASSAWTSGGIDEQYF TGTGCCAGCAGTGCTTGGACTAGCGGGGGTATCGATGAGCAGTACTTC
TRBJ2-2 . TRBV5-1 . CAGSLRPSTGELFF TGCGCCGGCAGCTTGAGACCATCCACCGGGGAGCTGTTTTTT
TRBJ2-2 . TRBV15 . CATSRDSRVNTGELFF TGTGCCACCAGCAGAGATAGCAGGGTGAACACCGGGGAGCTGTTTTTT
TRBJ2-3 . TRBV6-2/TRBV6-3 many CASSQMATQYF TGTGCCAGCAGTCAGATGGCTACGCAGTATTTT
TRBJ1-2 . TRBV27 . CASRPGLLGGDYGYTF TGTGCCAGCAGGCCGGGACTATTGGGTGGAGACTATGGCTACACCTTC
TRBJ2-3 . TRBV7-2 . CASGRSSTDTQYF TGTGCCAGCGGCAGATCTAGCACAGATACGCAGTATTTT
TRBJ1-3 . TRBV3-1 few CASSRGAGSGNTIYF TGTGCCAGCAGCCGAGGAGCAGGCTCTGGAAACACCATATATTTT
TRBJ1-4 . TRBV5-1 . CASSLAFNEKLFF TGCGCCAGCAGCTTGGCGTTTAATGAAAAACTGTTTTTT
TRBJ1-5 . TRBV6-2/TRBV6-3 few CASSRLSGVLESNQPQHF TGTGCCAGCAGCCGCCTGAGTGGGGTCCTTGAGAGCAATCAGCCCCAGCATTTT
TRBJ1-5 TRBD1 TRBV20-1 many CSAPGQGAGYDQPQHF TGCAGTGCTCCGGGACAGGGGGCGGGGTATGACCAGCCCCAGCATTTT
TRBJ2-7 . TRBV28 many CASSLALGGYYEQYF TGTGCCAGCAGTTTGGCGCTCGGGGGCTACTACGAGCAGTACTTC
TRBJ1-1 . TRBV5-1 . CASSLAAPTEAFF TGCGCCAGCAGCTTGGCCGCTCCCACTGAAGCTTTCTTT
TRBJ2-5 TRBD2 TRBV5-1 . CASSFSGRALETQYF TGCGCCAGCAGCTTTAGCGGGAGGGCCTTGGAGACCCAGTACTTC
TRBJ2-5 . TRBV20-1 many CSAIGGGETQYF TGCAGTGCCATCGGGGGCGGGGAGACCCAGTACTTC